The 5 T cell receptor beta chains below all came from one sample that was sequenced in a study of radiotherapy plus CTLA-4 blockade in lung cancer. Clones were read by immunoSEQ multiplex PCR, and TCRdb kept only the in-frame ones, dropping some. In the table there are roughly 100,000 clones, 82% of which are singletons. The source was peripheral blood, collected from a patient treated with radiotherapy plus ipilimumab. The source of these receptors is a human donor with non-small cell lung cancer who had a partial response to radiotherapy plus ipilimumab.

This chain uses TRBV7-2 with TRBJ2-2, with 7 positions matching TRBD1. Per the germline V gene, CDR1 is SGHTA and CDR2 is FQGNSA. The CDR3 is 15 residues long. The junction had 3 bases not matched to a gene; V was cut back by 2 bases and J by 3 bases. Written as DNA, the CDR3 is TGTGCCAGCAGCTTACACAGGGGTTACACCGGGGAGCTGTTTTTT. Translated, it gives CASSLHRGYTGELFF.

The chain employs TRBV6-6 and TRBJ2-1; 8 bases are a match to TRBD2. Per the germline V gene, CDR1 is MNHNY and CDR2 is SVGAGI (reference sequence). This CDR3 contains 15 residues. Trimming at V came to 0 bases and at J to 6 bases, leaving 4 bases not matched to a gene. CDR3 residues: CASSYSSGNLNEQFF. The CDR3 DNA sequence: TGTGCCAGCAGTTACTCTAGCGGGAACCTCAATGAGCAGTTCTTC.

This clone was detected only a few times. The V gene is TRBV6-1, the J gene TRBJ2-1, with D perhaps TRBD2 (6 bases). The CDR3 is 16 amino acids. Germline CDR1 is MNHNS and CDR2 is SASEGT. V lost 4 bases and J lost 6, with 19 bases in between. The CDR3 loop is CASSASIAGSRNEQFF. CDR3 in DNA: TGTGCCAGCAGTGCTTCTATCGCGGGGAGCCGCAATGAGCAGTTCTTC.

CDR3 sequence reads: CASRLQGADYEQYF. The DNA for the CDR3 is TGTGCCAGCAGGCTCCAGGGGGCGGACTACGAGCAGTACTTC. The rearrangement links TRBV2 to TRBJ2-7; 8 bases fit TRBD1. CDR3 size: 14 residues. The germline gives CDR1 SNHLY, CDR2 FYNNEI. V trimming: 6 bases; J trimming: 3 bases; junction bases outside the gene matches: 7.

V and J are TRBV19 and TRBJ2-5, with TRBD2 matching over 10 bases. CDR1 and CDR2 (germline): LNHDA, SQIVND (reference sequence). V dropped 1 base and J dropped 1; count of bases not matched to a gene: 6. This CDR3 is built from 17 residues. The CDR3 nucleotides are TGTGCCAGTAGTATAGGCCTCTTAGCGGGAGGCCAAGAGACCCAGTACTTC. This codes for CASSIGLLAGGQETQYF.